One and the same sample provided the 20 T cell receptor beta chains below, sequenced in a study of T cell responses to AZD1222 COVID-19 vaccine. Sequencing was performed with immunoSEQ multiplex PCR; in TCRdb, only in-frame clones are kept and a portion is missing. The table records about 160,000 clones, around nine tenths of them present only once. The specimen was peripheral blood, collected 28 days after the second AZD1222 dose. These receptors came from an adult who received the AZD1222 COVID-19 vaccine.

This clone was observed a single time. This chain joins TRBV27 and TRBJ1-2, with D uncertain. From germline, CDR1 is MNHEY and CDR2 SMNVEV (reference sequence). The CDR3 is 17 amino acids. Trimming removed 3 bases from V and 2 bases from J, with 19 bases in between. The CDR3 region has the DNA TGTGCCAGCAGTTTTATAAGCCACCCGGCTTCAAACTATGGCTACACCTTC. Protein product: CASSFISHPASNYGYTF.

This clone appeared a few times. The CDR3 is CASSLRPQGGNTEAFF. Here the CDR3 DNA reads TGTGCCAGCAGCTTACGGCCGCAGGGGGGGAACACTGAAGCTTTCTTT. This rearrangement joins TRBV7-2 to TRBJ1-1; TRBD1 matches 7 bases. Germline trimming cut 2 bases from V and 1 base from J; bases unmatched to any gene: 7. The CDR3 consists of 16 residues. Germline-derived CDR1 and CDR2 are SGHTA and FQGNSA.

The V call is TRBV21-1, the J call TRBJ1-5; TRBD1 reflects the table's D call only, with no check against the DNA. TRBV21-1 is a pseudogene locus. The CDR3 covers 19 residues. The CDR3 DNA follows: TGTGCCAGCAGCTCCCCCAGGGACAGGGGATCAAATAGCAATCAGCCCCAGCATTTT. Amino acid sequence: CASSSPRDRGSNSNQPQHF.

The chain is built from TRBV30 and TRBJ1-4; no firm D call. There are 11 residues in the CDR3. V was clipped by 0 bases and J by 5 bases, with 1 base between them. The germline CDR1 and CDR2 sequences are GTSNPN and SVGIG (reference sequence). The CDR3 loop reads CAWSVNEKLFF. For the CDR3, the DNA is TGTGCCTGGAGTGTGAATGAAAAACTGTTTTTT.

Written as DNA, the CDR3 is TGTGCCAGCAGCTACACCACAGGGGCGGCCTACAATGAGCAGTTCTTC. Translated: CASSYTTGAAYNEQFF. The rearrangement links TRBV7-7 to TRBJ2-1; 7 bases map to TRBD1. CDR1 is SSHAT, CDR2 FNYEAQ, per germline (reference sequence). The CDR3 runs 16 residues. Germline trimming cut 4 bases from V and 2 bases from J; bases unmatched to any gene: 8.

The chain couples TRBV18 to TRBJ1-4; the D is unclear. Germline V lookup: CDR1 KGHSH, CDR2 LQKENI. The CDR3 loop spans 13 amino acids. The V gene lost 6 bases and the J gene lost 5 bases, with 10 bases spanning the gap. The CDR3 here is CASSKGRNEKLFF. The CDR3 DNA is TGTGCCAGCTCTAAAGGACGGAATGAAAAACTGTTTTTT.

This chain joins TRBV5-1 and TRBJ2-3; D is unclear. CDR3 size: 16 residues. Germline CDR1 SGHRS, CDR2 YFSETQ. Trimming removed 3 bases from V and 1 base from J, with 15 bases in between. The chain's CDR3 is CASSSRPRTGTDTQYF. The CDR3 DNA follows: TGCGCCAGCAGCTCACGACCAAGGACGGGCACAGATACGCAGTATTTT. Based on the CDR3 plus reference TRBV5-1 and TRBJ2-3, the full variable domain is KAGVTQTPRYLIKTRGQQVTLSCSPISGHRSVSWYQQTPGQGLQFLFEYFSETQRNKGNFPGRFSGRQFSNSRSEMNVSTLELGDSALYLCASSSRPRTGTDTQYFGPGTRLTVL.

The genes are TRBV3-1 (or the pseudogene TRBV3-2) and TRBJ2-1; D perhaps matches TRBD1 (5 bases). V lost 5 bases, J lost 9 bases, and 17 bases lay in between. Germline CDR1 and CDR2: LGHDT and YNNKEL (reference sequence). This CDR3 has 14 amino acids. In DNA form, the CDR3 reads TGTGCCAGCAGCTCAGGAGTAAGGGGTCGTGAGCAGTTCTTC. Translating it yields CASSSGVRGREQFF.

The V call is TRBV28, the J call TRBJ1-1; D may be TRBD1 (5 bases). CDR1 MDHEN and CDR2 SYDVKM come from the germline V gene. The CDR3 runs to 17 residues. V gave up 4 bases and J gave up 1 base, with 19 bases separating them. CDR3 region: CASSWGTSWGENTEAFF. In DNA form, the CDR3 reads TGTGCCAGCAGTTGGGGCACTTCCTGGGGCGAGAACACTGAAGCTTTCTTT.

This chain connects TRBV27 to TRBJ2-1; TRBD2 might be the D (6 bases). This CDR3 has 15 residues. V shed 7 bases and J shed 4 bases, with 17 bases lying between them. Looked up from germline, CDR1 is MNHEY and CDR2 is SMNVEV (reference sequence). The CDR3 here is CASNPGGFTYNEQFF. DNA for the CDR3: TGTGCCAGCAACCCCGGGGGTTTCACATACAATGAGCAGTTCTTC.

CDR3 region: CASSQGSGTPGGETQYF. As DNA, the CDR3 is TGCGCCAGCAGCCAAGGTTCTGGGACTCCAGGGGGAGAGACCCAGTACTTC. The chain carries TRBV4-1 and TRBJ2-5, with D maybe TRBD1 (7 bases). The germline CDR1 and CDR2 sequences are MGHRA and YSYEKL. With 1 base removed from V and 4 bases from J, the gap between germline ends came to 19 bases. This CDR3 contains 17 residues.

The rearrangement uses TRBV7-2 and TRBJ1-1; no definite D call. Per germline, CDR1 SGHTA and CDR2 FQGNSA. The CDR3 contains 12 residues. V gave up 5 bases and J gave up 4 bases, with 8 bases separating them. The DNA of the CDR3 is TGTGCCAGCAGCGGTGGTGGCACTGAAGCTTTCTTT. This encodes CASSGGGTEAFF.

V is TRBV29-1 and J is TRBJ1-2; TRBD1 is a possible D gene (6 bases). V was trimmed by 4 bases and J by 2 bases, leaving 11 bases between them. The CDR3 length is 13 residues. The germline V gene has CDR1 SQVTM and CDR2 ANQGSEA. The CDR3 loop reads CSVGQVLNYGYTF. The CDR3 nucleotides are TGCAGCGTTGGACAGGTCCTGAACTATGGCTACACCTTC. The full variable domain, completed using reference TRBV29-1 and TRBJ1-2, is SAVISQKPSRDICQRGTSLTIQCQVDSQVTMMFWYRQQPGQSLTLIATANQGSEATYESGFVIDKFPISRPNLTFSTLTVSNMSPEDSSIYLCSVGQVLNYGYTFGSGTRLTVV.

In nucleotides, the CDR3 is TGTGCCAGTTGCAGGGAAGCTAATGAAAAACTGTTTTTT. Translation: CASCREANEKLFF. This chain connects TRBV6-5 to TRBJ1-4, with a weak D call TRBD1 (5 bases). Per germline, CDR1 MNHEY and CDR2 SVGAGI. The CDR3 loop spans 13 amino acids. Trimming pared 9 bases from V and 3 bases from J, leaving 11 bases between.

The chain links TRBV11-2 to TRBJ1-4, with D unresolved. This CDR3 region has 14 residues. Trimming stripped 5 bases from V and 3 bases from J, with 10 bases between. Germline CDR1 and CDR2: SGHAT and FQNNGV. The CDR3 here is CASSDGGSNEKLFF. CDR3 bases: TGTGCCAGCAGCGACGGAGGCTCTAATGAAAAACTGTTTTTT.

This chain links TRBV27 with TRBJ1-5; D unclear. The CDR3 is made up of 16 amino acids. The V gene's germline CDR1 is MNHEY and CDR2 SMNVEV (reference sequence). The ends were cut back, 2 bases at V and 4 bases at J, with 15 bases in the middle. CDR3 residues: CASSLTPPTRNQPQHF. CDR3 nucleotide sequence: TGTGCCAGCAGTTTAACCCCCCCCACGAGAAATCAGCCCCAGCATTTT.

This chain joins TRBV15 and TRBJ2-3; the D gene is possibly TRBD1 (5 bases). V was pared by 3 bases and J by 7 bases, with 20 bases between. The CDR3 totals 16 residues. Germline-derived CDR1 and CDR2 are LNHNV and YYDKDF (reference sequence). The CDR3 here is CATSSRQIYPPYTQYF. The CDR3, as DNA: TGTGCCACCAGCAGCAGACAGATATACCCCCCGTATACGCAGTATTTT. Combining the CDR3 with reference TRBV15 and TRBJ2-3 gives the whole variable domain DAMVIQNPRYQVTQFGKPVTLSCSQTLNHNVMYWYQQKSSQAPKLLFHYYDKDFNNEADTPDNFQSRRPNTSFCFLDIRSPGLGDTAMYLCATSSRQIYPPYTQYFGPGTRLTVL.

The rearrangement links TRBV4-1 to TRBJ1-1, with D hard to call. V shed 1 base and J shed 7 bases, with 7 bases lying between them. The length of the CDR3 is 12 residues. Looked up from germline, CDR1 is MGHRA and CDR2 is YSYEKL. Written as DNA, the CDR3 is TGCGCCAGCAGCCAAGGCGGGGTTGAAGCTTTCTTT. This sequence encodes CASSQGGVEAFF.

CDR3 DNA sequence: TGTGCCAGCAGCTTAGGGGAGAACACTGAAGCTTTCTTT. This translates into CASSLGENTEAFF. The chain links TRBV7-9 to TRBJ1-1; no reliable D call. The V end was cut by 1 base, the J end by 1 base, with 4 bases between. The CDR3 has 13 amino acids. Looked up from germline, CDR1 is SEHNR and CDR2 is FQNEAQ (reference sequence).

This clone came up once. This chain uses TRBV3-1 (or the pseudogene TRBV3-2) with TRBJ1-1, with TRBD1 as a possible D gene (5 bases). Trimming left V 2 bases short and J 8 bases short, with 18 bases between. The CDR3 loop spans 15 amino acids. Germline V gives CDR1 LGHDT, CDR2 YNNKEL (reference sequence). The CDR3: CASSQWGRGDEEAFF. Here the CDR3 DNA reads TGTGCCAGCAGCCAATGGGGAAGGGGTGACGAGGAAGCTTTCTTT.